This T cell receptor beta chain is from a study of cytomegalovirus exposure and HLA in healthy donors. Study-wide findings and caveats: Accounts indicate the classifier identified cytomegalovirus status with strong specificity and sensitivity.

Worth noting for this clone: The antigen remains undetermined.

In the PCR, 60 Vbeta and 13 Jbeta primers were used. Assay: immunoSEQ multiplex PCR; the TCRdb copy retains only in-frame clones and omits some. Of about 94,000 clones listed, around 84% are singletons. The germline V gene encodes CDR1 SGHRS and CDR2 YFSETQ. The CDR3 runs to 14 residues. Trimming pared 0 bases from V and 0 bases from J, leaving 6 bases between. The chain couples TRBV5-1 to TRBJ1-1, with D unclear. The sequenced material came from PBMCs. The sequence derives from a human donor in good health. This CDR3 reads CASSLAPMNTEAFF. The CDR3 DNA sequence: TGCGCCAGCAGCTTGGCCCCCATGAACACTGAAGCTTTCTTT.